Here is one T cell receptor (beta chain) with its context. Its antigen is unknown. The PCR employed 60 Vbeta primers together with 13 Jbeta primers. Clones were sequenced by immunoSEQ multiplex PCR, and TCRdb holds only the in-frame ones, with some missing. The repertoire includes about 130,000 clones, more than 15% of them detected once, and 2.5% to 3% sits in the top ten. CDR3 length: 13 residues. From germline, CDR1 is WNHNN and CDR2 SYGVQD (reference sequence). With V trimmed by 5 bases and J by 7 bases, 5 bases remained unmatched. The data stem from a study of cytomegalovirus exposure and HLA in healthy donors. For the study at large: Falling in the Caucasian-associated ancestry cluster were 81% of about 400 genotyped donors. Study conclusions and caveats: Listed as cytomegalovirus-associated were more than 150 TCR beta chains. Across donors, most TCRs were seen rarely, yet some public ones were widespread.

Specimen: PBMCs. The rearrangement uses TRBV10-1 and TRBJ2-1; 7 bases fit TRBD1. The sequence was collected from a female donor in good health and CMV-seropositive. In DNA, the CDR3 is TGCGCCAGCAGTCGACAGGGATTGAATGAGCAGTTCTTC. Amino acid sequence: CASSRQGLNEQFF.